What follows are 8 T cell receptor beta chains derived from one specimen sequenced in a study of shared clonotypes between healthy human individuals (TCRdb year 2020). The library was obtained by the immunoSEQ multiplex PCR assay. Here the immuneACCESS table is served through TCRdb, limited to in-frame sequences with V and J called. Missing clones are a known gap in these copies; in checked studies unresolved V genes cover under half, and the rest lacks a known reason. This sample lists around 1.5 million clones; 95% to 99% were detected once. The top ten hold about 0.4% of the sample. The specimen was naive CD4+ T cells sorted from blood. According to the study, the label for this sample's cell subset or site signals: CD45RA+ positively selected. The origin of the receptors is a man aged 25 to 40 in good health.

The chain combines TRBV27 with TRBJ2-2; 8 bases fit TRBD2. The germline V gene encodes CDR1 MNHEY and CDR2 SMNVEV (reference sequence). V shed 5 bases, J shed 4 bases, and the junction held 6 bases outside the gene matches. CDR3 size: 15 residues. CDR3 amino acids: CASSQSGSATGELFF. In nucleotides, the CDR3 is TGTGCCAGCAGTCAAAGCGGGAGTGCCACCGGGGAGCTGTTTTTT.

This chain links TRBV7-2 with TRBJ2-1; D unresolved. Germline CDR1 SGHTA, CDR2 FQGNSA. Trimming stripped 7 bases from V and 6 bases from J, with 7 bases between. This CDR3 region has 11 residues. CDR3 residues: CASTLLNEQFF. CDR3 sequence (DNA): TGTGCCAGCACCCTCCTCAATGAGCAGTTCTTC.

In the case of this clone: Other DNA sequences within the sample encode an identical CDR3. The V call is TRBV25-1, the J call TRBJ2-6; D is unresolved. The germline V gene has CDR1 MGHDK and CDR2 SYGVNS. V was pared by 1 base and J by 1 base, with 5 bases between. This CDR3 is built from 15 residues. CDR3 amino acids: CASSEFGSGANVLTF. The DNA of the CDR3 is TGTGCCAGCAGTGAATTTGGATCTGGGGCCAACGTCCTGACTTTC.

In its sample, this clone was seen once. J is TRBJ2-5 and V is TRBV5-1; no clear D gene. Looked up from germline, CDR1 is SGHRS and CDR2 is YFSETQ. The V end was cut by 0 bases, the J end by 7 bases, with 13 bases between. The CDR3 runs to 14 residues. The CDR3 loop reads CASSLATGVSTQYF. The CDR3 bases are TGCGCCAGCAGCTTGGCTACTGGGGTTTCGACCCAGTACTTC.

This chain links TRBV18 with TRBJ2-3; D may be TRBD1 or TRBD2 (5 bases each). CDR1 and CDR2 from the germline V gene are KGHSH and LQKENI. Between the trimmed V and J ends, which lost 4 bases and 1 base, there was a span of 18 bases. The CDR3 spans 17 residues. The CDR3: CASSHPFPGQGTDTQYF. CDR3 bases: TGTGCCAGCTCACATCCTTTCCCGGGGCAGGGCACAGATACGCAGTATTTT.

The chain has TRBV28 and TRBJ2-1; no clear D. The CDR3 is 17 amino acids. Trimming pared 8 bases from V and 0 bases from J, leaving 20 bases between. The V gene's germline CDR1 is MDHEN and CDR2 SYDVKM. This CDR3 reads CASSPRGGSSSYNEQFF. CDR3 nucleotides: TGTGCCAGCTCCCCTCGTGGCGGCAGCAGCTCCTACAATGAGCAGTTCTTC.

The chain carries TRBV28 and TRBJ1-1, with no clear D. Germline V CDR1 and CDR2: MDHEN, SYDVKM. The CDR3 contains 15 residues. V shed 10 bases and J shed 0 bases, with 18 bases lying between them. The CDR3 bases are TGTGCCACCAACGGCGGTGACCGAATGAACACTGAAGCTTTCTTT. Its translation: CATNGGDRMNTEAFF.

The CDR3 DNA is TGTGCCAGCAGCTCAGATGGGTACATTCAGTACTTC. Its translation is CASSSDGYIQYF. The chain employs TRBV7-2 and TRBJ2-4; D remains ambiguous. The germline gives CDR1 SGHTA, CDR2 FQGNSA. V was shortened by 4 bases and J by 8 bases, with 9 bases between the two germline ends. The length of the CDR3 is 12 residues. Looking up the rest from reference TRBV7-2 and TRBJ2-4 gives the full variable domain: GAGVSQSPSNKVTEKGKDVELRCDPISGHTALYWYRQSLGQGLEFLIYFQGNSAPDKSGLPSDRFSAERTGGSVSTLTIQRTQQEDSAVYLCASSSDGYIQYFGAGTRLSVL.